This paragraph reports one TCR beta chain. Its antigen is unknown. This CDR3 spans 15 amino acids. The trim removed 10 bases at V and 0 bases at J, leaving 6 bases unmatched. Germline-derived CDR1 and CDR2 are LNHDA and SQIVND (reference sequence). This record comes from a study of coeliac disease. General observations from the study: Published gliadin-specific TRB sequences appeared in 9 of 18 coeliac samples, 1 of 6 controls.

The data were produced by immunoSEQ multiplex PCR, yet TCRdb's version contains in-frame clones alone and is incomplete. The sample has some 7,300 clones, about 60% seen once. This TCR derives from a woman between 55 and 75 years old with active celiac disease. Sequencing used lamina propria lymphocytes from the gut. The chain uses TRBV19 and TRBJ1-5, with 10 bases aligning to TRBD1. CDR3 region: CAIGDRGYSNQPQHF. The CDR3 DNA is TGTGCCATTGGGGACAGGGGATATAGCAATCAGCCCCAGCATTTT.